A selection of T cell receptor beta chains follows, all from one sample in a study of T-cell reconstitution after alpha-beta-depleted transplantation in children. MiXCR was run by TCRdb on the PCR reads, yielding one entry per CDR3 protein. Of hundreds of thousands of distinct CDR3 sequences in the sample, 16% were seen once. The sample in question was PBMCs from the stem cell graft donor, obtained from the stem cell graft. Every receptor here comes from a human donor who donated a stem cell graft to a child with acute myeloid leukemia. Each CDR3 is given with its conserved first and last residue. Each record gives: D gene, clone size, V gene, J gene, CDR3 protein, CDR3 DNA. D genes are given only for firm matches. A clone size is listed for some rows: how often the clone was seen (once, few, many), or a class if it is expanded.

>TRBD2|.|TRBV7-2|TRBJ2-7
CASSFFGGVNYEQYF
TGTGCCAGCAGCTTCTTCGGGGGGGTGAACTACGAGCAGTACTTC
>.|.|TRBV29-1|TRBJ2-7
CSVEESGASYEQYF
TGCAGCGTTGAAGAGTCGGGGGCCTCCTACGAGCAGTACTTC
>TRBD1|many|TRBV20-1|TRBJ1-6
CSGQQGMQPLHF
TGCAGTGGTCAACAGGGGATGCAACCCCTCCACTTT
>.|few|TRBV7-2|TRBJ2-7
CASSPLITYEQYF
TGTGCCAGCAGCCCCCTAATTACCTACGAGCAGTACTTC
>.|many|TRBV6-4|TRBJ1-5
CASSDPGQPQHF
TGTGCCAGCAGTGACCCCGGTCAGCCCCAGCATTTT
>.|few|TRBV30|TRBJ1-1
CAWSVGGGEAFF
TGTGCCTGGAGTGTGGGGGGAGGTGAAGCTTTCTTT
>TRBD1|.|TRBV7-6|TRBJ1-4
CASSAAGQANEKLFF
TGTGCCAGCAGCGCGGCGGGACAGGCTAATGAAAAACTGTTTTTT
>TRBD1|many|TRBV20-1|TRBJ1-2
CSARDRTGVGRFGYTF
TGCAGTGCTAGAGACCGTACAGGGGTTGGACGATTTGGCTACACCTTC
>.|many|TRBV5-6|TRBJ2-7
CASSLGSVRSYEQYF
TGTGCCAGCAGCTTGGGGTCTGTCCGCTCCTACGAGCAGTACTTC
>.|many|TRBV12-3/TRBV12-4|TRBJ2-1
CASSFGKVNEQFF
TGTGCCAGCAGTTTTGGGAAAGTTAATGAGCAGTTCTTC
>TRBD1|many|TRBV29-1|TRBJ2-7
CSGRDRAYEQYF
TGCAGCGGCCGGGACAGGGCCTACGAGCAGTACTTC
>.|once|TRBV4-3|TRBJ1-2
CASSQDLEGGRGGYTF
TGCGCCAGCAGCCAAGATCTTGAGGGAGGGAGGGGTGGCTACACCTTC
>.|few|TRBV5-1|TRBJ1-5
CASSLGQPGNQPQHF
TGCGCCAGCAGCTTGGGTCAGCCTGGCAATCAGCCCCAGCATTTT
>.|many|TRBV5-5|TRBJ1-2
CASSLRVPIYGYTF
TGTGCCAGCAGCTTGAGGGTTCCGATCTATGGCTACACCTTC
>.|many|TRBV29-1|TRBJ1-1
CSAKKGRAPQHTEAFF
TGCAGCGCCAAAAAGGGTAGGGCCCCCCAGCACACTGAAGCTTTCTTT
>.|many|TRBV10-3|TRBJ2-5
CAISEGGSQETQYF
TGTGCCATCAGTGAAGGGGGATCCCAAGAGACCCAGTACTTC
>.|many|TRBV20-1|TRBJ1-2
CSAVKSRGAGYTF
TGCAGTGCGGTTAAATCCCGGGGAGCGGGCTACACCTTC
>TRBD1|.|TRBV20-1|TRBJ2-2
CSAYSPGQAYTGELFF
TGCAGTGCTTACAGTCCGGGACAGGCATACACCGGGGAGCTGTTTTTT
>.|many|TRBV20-1|TRBJ2-5
CSAPTGKETQYF
TGCAGTGCCCCCACGGGTAAAGAGACCCAGTACTTC
>.|.|TRBV20-1|TRBJ1-5
CSATQGGNQPQHF
TGCAGTGCAACTCAGGGCGGCAATCAGCCCCAGCATTTT
>.|.|TRBV3-1|TRBJ1-5
CASSQGHLDQPQHF
TGTGCCAGCAGCCAAGGACACCTTGATCAGCCCCAGCATTTT
>TRBD2|.|TRBV10-1|TRBJ2-1
CASSQRGGPYNEQFF
TGCGCCAGCAGTCAGCGGGGGGGCCCCTACAATGAGCAGTTCTTC
>.|many|TRBV7-2|TRBJ2-2
CASSQYRKETGELFF
TGTGCCAGCAGCCAGTACAGGAAGGAGACCGGGGAGCTGTTTTTT
>.|few|TRBV5-1|TRBJ1-6
CASSAPGRSENSPLHF
TGCGCCAGCAGCGCCCCGGGCCGGTCAGAGAATTCACCCCTCCACTTT
>.|.|TRBV20-1|TRBJ1-5
CSARDGRWPQHF
TGCAGTGCTAGGGACGGGCGGTGGCCCCAGCATTTT
>TRBD2|many|TRBV20-1|TRBJ2-3
CSADRRTSGRTDTQYF
TGCAGTGCCGACCGTCGGACTAGCGGGCGCACAGATACGCAGTATTTT
>.|few|TRBV27|TRBJ2-1
CASSLRAHNEQFF
TGTGCCAGCAGTTTACGGGCCCACAATGAGCAGTTCTTC
>.|many|TRBV12-3/TRBV12-4|TRBJ2-3
CASSRGTDTQYF
TGTGCCAGCAGCAGGGGCACAGATACGCAGTATTTT
>.|.|TRBV12-3/TRBV12-4|TRBJ1-5
CASSLSGRESNQPQHF
TGTGCCAGCAGTTTATCAGGGAGAGAGAGCAATCAGCCCCAGCATTTT
>.|.|TRBV7-8|TRBJ1-6
CASSLVRPLHF
TGTGCCAGCAGCTTAGTCAGGCCCCTCCACTTT
>.|few|TRBV12-3/TRBV12-4|TRBJ2-7
CASSSRNSYEQYF
TGTGCCAGCAGTTCCCGCAACAGCTACGAGCAGTACTTC
>.|.|TRBV25-1|TRBJ2-5
CASSDQLDHGETQYF
TGTGCCAGCAGTGATCAACTAGATCACGGAGAGACCCAGTACTTC